This TCR beta chain was observed in a study of T cells in Graves' hyperthyroidism and ophthalmopathy (dated by TCRdb to the late 2010s). Notes on the research overall: Peripheral blood samples were taken at the time of initial diagnosis, prior to any treatment. To identify TCR V-J signatures that set the groups apart, the researchers used a discovery cohort of 90 to 100 patients, made up of about 44 with Graves' ophthalmopathy and 57 with stable Graves' hyperthyroidism. Prospective prediction of ophthalmopathy was tested in an independent validation cohort of 18 to 20 hyperthyroidism patients and 17 patients who later progressed to ophthalmopathy. The approximately 100 discovery patients were randomly split 7:3 into training and test sets. Thyroid tissue and blood T-cell repertoires from six Graves' hyperthyroidism patients were also compared in the study. Following sampling, methimazole starting at 30 mg daily was given to hyperthyroidism patients, and high-dose intravenous methylprednisolone was given to ophthalmopathy patients. TCR Vbeta CDR3 sequencing of approximately 140 peripheral blood samples (over 40 ophthalmopathy, around 80 hyperthyroidism and approximately 17 progressor patients) is reported in the paper.

The TCR beta CDR3 regions were amplified from the RNA transcripts. The first round of RT-PCR for the TCR CDR3 was performed with the HTBI primer set and the Qiagen OneStep RT-PCR kit. Libraries were constructed in a second round of multiplex PCR, after which size selection and purification were carried out. The libraries were sequenced on an Illumina HiSeq2000 using paired-end 100 bp reads. Processing in the source paper ran as follows. SOAPnuke was used to process the raw data, with reads discarded if the reads contained adapters or uncalled bases, had a mean Phred below 15, or lacked an exact constant-primer or identifier match. High-quality paired reads were merged using COPE v1.2.5, and each unique nucleotide sequence was defined as a clonotype. Clonotypes were aligned to IMGT TRBV, TRBD and TRBJ reference segments using MiTCR v1.1. Only V-J combinations with frequency above 0.0001, covering 99% to 99.2% of repertoires, were analysed. The TCS score was defined as the ratio of F50 (clonal expansion) to E x V (chaos), calculated using BLOSUM62-based TCRdist between CDR3 peptides within each V-J. Welch's t-statistics and random forest reduced 500 to 650 V-J features to 10 to 15, which were used in a naive Bayes classifier (R e1071). The public reads were quality trimmed at Q25 with fastp and then assembled into clones with MiXCR by TCRdb, keeping productive beta chains. Every CDR3 protein is listed once, alongside the most common genes and DNA of its rows. TCRdb assigned the V and J calls; the authors' analysis was not used. The sample table shows 540,000 or so distinct CDR3 sequences, and 15% to 19% are seen once. The ten most abundant clones make up around 7.3% of the sample.

This clonotype turned up a few times. Its antigen is currently not known. No much larger clone exists at a distance of one base, and base qualities are not known. Relative to germline, V is missing 0 bases and J is missing 5 bases, with 8 bases of the junction outside any gene match. Based on the germline V gene, the CDR1 and CDR2 sequences are SGDLS and YYNGEE. Measured from the cysteine to the phenylalanine, the CDR3 is 16 residues long. The entry retains the CDR3 DNA only, 48 bases that are in frame from base 1. Graves' hyperthyroidism was defined as stable when no progression to ophthalmopathy occurred over 18 months of follow-up. Hyperthyroidism patients were newly diagnosed, with disease duration under 2 months, and aged 18 to 65 years. Any patient with an uncontrolled infection, another autoimmune disease, pregnancy or lactation was excluded. Diagnoses were based on clinical symptoms, serum thyroxine and TRAb, thyroid ultrasound and orbital computed tomography. PBMCs were isolated from more than 9 ml of fresh peripheral blood by Ficoll-Paque density gradient centrifugation. Total RNA was extracted with Trizol reagent, and quality was checked on an Agilent 2100 Bioanalyzer.

The full study reports these points: During validation, the model predicted progression to ophthalmopathy a median of approximately six months ahead of onset, with almost 71% sensitivity and roughly 75% specificity. Blood samples also contained most of the expanded thyroid clonotypes (frequency above 0.001), which suggests that blood repertoires may reflect thyroid immune responses. A 13 V-J signature model separated ophthalmopathy from stable hyperthyroidism, with approximately 87% sensitivity and around 84% specificity in cross-validation and 80%/75% in testing. No statistical method was used to fix the sample size in advance, and group allocation was not hidden from the investigators.

Here the chain combines TRBV9 and TRBJ2-1; 7 junctional bases match TRBD1. Sequencing was performed on blood. The receptor comes from a woman aged 25 to 45 with Graves' hyperthyroidism. The DNA sequence is given as TGTGCCAGCAGCGTAGGAACGGGACAGTATAACAATGAGCAGTTCTTC. It encodes CASSVGTGQYNNEQFF. The CDR3 plus the reference TRBV9 and TRBJ2-1 genes for the other parts give the full variable domain: DSGVTQTPKHLITATGQRVTLRCSPRSGDLSVYWYQQSLDQGLQFLIQYYNGEERAKGNILERFSAQQFPDLHSELNLSSLELGDSALYFCASSVGTGQYNNEQFFGPGTRLTVL.